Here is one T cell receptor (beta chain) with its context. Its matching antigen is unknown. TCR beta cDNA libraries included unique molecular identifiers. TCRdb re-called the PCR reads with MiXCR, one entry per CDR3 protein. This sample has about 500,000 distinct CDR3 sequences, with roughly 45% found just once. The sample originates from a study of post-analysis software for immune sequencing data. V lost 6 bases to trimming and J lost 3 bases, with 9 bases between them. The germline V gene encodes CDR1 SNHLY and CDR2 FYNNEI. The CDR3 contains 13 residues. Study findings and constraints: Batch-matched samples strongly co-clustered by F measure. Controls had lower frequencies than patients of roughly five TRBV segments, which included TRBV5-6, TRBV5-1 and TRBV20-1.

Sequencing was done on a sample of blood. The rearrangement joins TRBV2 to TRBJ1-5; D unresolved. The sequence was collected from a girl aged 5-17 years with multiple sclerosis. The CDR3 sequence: CASRLGFNQPQHF. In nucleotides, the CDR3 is TGTGCCAGCAGGTTGGGGTTCAATCAGCCCCAGCATTTT.